These T cell receptor beta chains were read from a single sample in a study of T-cell memory formation after mild COVID-19. TCRdb processed the 5' RACE reads anew with MiXCR; each CDR3 protein has one entry. The sample yields a few hundred thousand distinct CDR3 sequences, about a fifth seen once. The sequencing input was PBMCs or a T cell subset sorted from them (not recorded which). These receptors all stem from an adult woman who had mild COVID-19 (a few samples of this study predate the infection). Cell type and time point are not known. Both conserved end residues are part of each CDR3. A D gene is named only where the DNA matches it firmly. Size is omitted from some rows. Given values are once, few, many or a class for expanded clones.

>-|many|TRBJ2-7|13|TRBV30
TGTGCCTGGACGGGACACAGAGCCTACGAGCAGTACTTC
CAWTGHRAYEQYF
>TRBD2|few|TRBJ2-7|15|TRBV15
TGTGCCACCAGCAGAGATAGCGGGGACTCCTACGAGCAGTACTTC
CATSRDSGDSYEQYF
>-|few|TRBJ2-7|14|TRBV6-2/TRBV6-3
TGTGCCAGCAGTCTCGGACCATCCCCCTACGAGCAGTACTTC
CASSLGPSPYEQYF
>-|-|TRBJ2-5|12|TRBV7-3
TGTGCCAGCAGCTTACCAGGGGGGCTTAGGTACTTC
CASSLPGGLRYF
>TRBD1|many|TRBJ2-7|15|TRBV5-1
TGCGCCAGCAGCCCAGCCGGGACAGGGACCTACGAGCAGTACTTC
CASSPAGTGTYEQYF
>TRBD1|few|TRBJ1-2|15|TRBV20-1
TGCAGTGCTAGAGTTACGGGACAGGGATTCTATGGCTACACCTTC
CSARVTGQGFYGYTF
>-|-|TRBJ1-2|13|TRBV7-9
TGTGCCAGCAGCGGAACAGGGCCTTGGGGCTACACCTTC
CASSGTGPWGYTF
>TRBD2|-|TRBJ2-1|16|TRBV12-3/TRBV12-4
TGTGCCAGCAGTTTACTGGGGACTAGCGGGGAGAATGAGCAGTTCTTC
CASSLLGTSGENEQFF
>TRBD2|-|TRBJ2-7|14|TRBV20-1
TGCAGTGCTGAGAGGACTAGCGGGAATGGCGAGCAGTACTTC
CSAERTSGNGEQYF
>-|-|TRBJ1-1|15|TRBV15
TGTGCCACCAGCGGACGAGAGTTGGGGGTACCTGAAGCTTTCTTT
CATSGRELGVPEAFF
>-|many|TRBJ2-1|15|TRBV5-1
TGCGCCAGCAGAGTTCGCGCGGACTCCTACAATGAGCAGTTCTTC
CASRVRADSYNEQFF
>TRBD2|few|TRBJ2-7|14|TRBV19
TGTGCCAGTCGTACGCTGGCGGGGGCCTACGAGCAGTACTTC
CASRTLAGAYEQYF
>TRBD1|few|TRBJ2-2|14|TRBV24-1
TGTGCCACCGCCGGGACAGGGGTCACCGGGGAGCTGTTTTTT
CATAGTGVTGELFF
>-|-|TRBJ2-7|13|TRBV9
TGTGCCAGCAGCGTCGACCTAGCACCCGAGCAGTACTTC
CASSVDLAPEQYF
>-|few|TRBJ2-3|14|TRBV5-1
TGCGCCAGCAGCACCGAGGGGGGCACAGATACGCAGTATTTT
CASSTEGGTDTQYF
>-|-|TRBJ2-5|15|TRBV7-6
TGTGCCAGCAGCTTAGCGGGCGTCGTAGAAGAGACCCAGTACTTC
CASSLAGVVEETQYF
>TRBD1|few|TRBJ2-1|15|TRBV12-3/TRBV12-4
TGTGCCAGCAGCCAAGGACAGGGTCGTATCAATGAGCAGTTCTTC
CASSQGQGRINEQFF
>TRBD2|few|TRBJ2-2|16|TRBV9
TGTGCCAGCAGCGTAGGGAGCGGGAGGGGAGTCGGGGAGCTGTTTTTT
CASSVGSGRGVGELFF
>TRBD2|few|TRBJ2-1|15|TRBV7-2
TGTGCCAGCAACCGAGGACTAGCGGGAGGGAATGAGCAGTTCTTC
CASNRGLAGGNEQFF
>-|few|TRBJ2-5|13|TRBV19
TGTGCCAGTAGTATACGGGCGGGGAAGACCCAGTACTTC
CASSIRAGKTQYF
>-|few|TRBJ1-2|15|TRBV9
TGTGCCAGCAGCGTATCCCCGTCGACTAACTATGGCTACACCTTC
CASSVSPSTNYGYTF
>TRBD2|few|TRBJ2-7|15|TRBV7-8
TGTGCCAGCAGCTTACCGGGACTAGCGGAATACGAGCAGTACTTC
CASSLPGLAEYEQYF
>-|few|TRBJ2-5|14|TRBV9
TGTGCCAGCAGCGTGGGGGGTCCCCAAGAGACCCAGTACTTC
CASSVGGPQETQYF
>-|many|TRBJ2-3|17|TRBV4-3
TGCGCCAGCAGCCAAGCCGGGACCCCTCGAGGCACAGATACGCAGTATTTT
CASSQAGTPRGTDTQYF
>-|-|TRBJ1-2|14|TRBV27
TGTGCCAGCAGTTCCCTAATTGAAGTCAGTGGCTACACCTTC
CASSSLIEVSGYTF
>-|-|TRBJ2-1|15|TRBV7-2
TGTGCCAGCAGCTTATGGGCAGTAGGGGGGGATGAGCAGTTCTTC
CASSLWAVGGDEQFF
>TRBD2|many|TRBJ2-5|13|TRBV3-1
TGTGCCAGCAGCCAAGGGACTAGGGAGACCCAGTACTTC
CASSQGTRETQYF